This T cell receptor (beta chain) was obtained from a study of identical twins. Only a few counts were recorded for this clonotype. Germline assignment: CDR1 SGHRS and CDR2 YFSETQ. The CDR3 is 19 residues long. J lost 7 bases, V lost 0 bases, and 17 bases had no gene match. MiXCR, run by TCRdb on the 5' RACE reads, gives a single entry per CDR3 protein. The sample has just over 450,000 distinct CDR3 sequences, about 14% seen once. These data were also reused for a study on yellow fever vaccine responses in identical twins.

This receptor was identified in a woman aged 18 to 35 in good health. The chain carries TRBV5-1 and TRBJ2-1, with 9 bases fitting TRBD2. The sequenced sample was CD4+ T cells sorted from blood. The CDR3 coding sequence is TGCGCCAGCAGCTTGGAGGGTCCCGGGGCGGGGGGGCCTATGAATGAGCAGTTCTTC. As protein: CASSLEGPGAGGPMNEQFF. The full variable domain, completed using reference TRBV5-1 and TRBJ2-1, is KAGVTQTPRYLIKTRGQQVTLSCSPISGHRSVSWYQQTPGQGLQFLFEYFSETQRNKGNFPGRFSGRQFSNSRSEMNVSTLELGDSALYLCASSLEGPGAGGPMNEQFFGPGTRLTVL.